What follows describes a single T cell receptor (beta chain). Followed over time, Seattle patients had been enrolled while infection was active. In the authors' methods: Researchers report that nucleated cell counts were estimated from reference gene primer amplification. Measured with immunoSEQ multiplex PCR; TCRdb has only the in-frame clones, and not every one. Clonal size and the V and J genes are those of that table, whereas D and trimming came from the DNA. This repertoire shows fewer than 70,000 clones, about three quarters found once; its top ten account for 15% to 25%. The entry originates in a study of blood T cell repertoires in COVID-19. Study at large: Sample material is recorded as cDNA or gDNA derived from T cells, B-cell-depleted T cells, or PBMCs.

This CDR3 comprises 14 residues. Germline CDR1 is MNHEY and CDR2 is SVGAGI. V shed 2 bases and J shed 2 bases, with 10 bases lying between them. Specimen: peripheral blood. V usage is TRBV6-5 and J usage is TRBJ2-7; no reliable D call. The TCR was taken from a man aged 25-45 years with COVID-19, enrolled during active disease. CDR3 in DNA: TGTGCCAGCAGTTACGCAGTCACCACCTACGAGCAGTACTTC. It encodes CASSYAVTTYEQYF.